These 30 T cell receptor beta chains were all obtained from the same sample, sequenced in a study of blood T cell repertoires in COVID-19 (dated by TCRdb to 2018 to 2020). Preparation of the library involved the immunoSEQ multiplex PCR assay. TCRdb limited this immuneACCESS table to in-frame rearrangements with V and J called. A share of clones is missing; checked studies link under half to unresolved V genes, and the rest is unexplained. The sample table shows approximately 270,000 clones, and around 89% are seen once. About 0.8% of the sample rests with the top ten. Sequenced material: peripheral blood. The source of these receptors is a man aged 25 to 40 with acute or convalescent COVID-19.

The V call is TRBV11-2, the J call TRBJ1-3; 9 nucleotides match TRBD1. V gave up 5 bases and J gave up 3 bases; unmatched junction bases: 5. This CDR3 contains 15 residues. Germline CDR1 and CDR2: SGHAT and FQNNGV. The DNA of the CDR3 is TGTGCCAGCAGCGCACAGGGGGCTATTGGAAACACCATATATTTT. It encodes CASSAQGAIGNTIYF.

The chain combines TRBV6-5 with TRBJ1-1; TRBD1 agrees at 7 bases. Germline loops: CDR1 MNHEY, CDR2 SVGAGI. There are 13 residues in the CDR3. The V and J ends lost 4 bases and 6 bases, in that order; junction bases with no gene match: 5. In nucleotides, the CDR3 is TGTGCCAGCAGTTGGCAGGGGGGCTCTGAAGCTTTCTTT. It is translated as CASSWQGGSEAFF.

CDR3 residues: CASSPRGDIHSPLHF. In DNA form, the CDR3 reads TGTGCCAGCAGCCCCAGGGGGGACATTCATTCACCCCTCCACTTT. The V gene is TRBV25-1, the J gene TRBJ1-6; 7 bases agree with TRBD1. Per the germline V gene, CDR1 is MGHDK and CDR2 is SYGVNS. V dropped 6 bases and J dropped 8; count of bases not matched to a gene: 10. The CDR3 length is 15 residues.

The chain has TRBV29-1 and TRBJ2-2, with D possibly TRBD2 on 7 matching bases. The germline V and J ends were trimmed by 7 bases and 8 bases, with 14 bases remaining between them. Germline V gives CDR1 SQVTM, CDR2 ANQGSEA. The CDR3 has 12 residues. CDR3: CSAPGGGGELFF. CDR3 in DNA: TGCAGCGCCCCGGGGGGCGGAGGGGAGCTGTTTTTT.

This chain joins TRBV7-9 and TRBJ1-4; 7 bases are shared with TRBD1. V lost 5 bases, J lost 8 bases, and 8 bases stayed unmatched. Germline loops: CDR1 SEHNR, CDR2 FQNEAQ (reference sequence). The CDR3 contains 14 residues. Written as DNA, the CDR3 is TGTGCCAGCAGCCGAGACAGGGAGAGGGAAAAACTGTTTTTT. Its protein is CASSRDREREKLFF. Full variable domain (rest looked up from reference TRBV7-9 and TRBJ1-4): DTGVSQNPRHKITKRGQNVTFRCDPISEHNRLYWYRQTLGQGPEFLTYFQNEAQLEKSRLLSDRFSAERPKGSFSTLEIQRTEQGDSAMYLCASSRDREREKLFFGSGTQLSVL.

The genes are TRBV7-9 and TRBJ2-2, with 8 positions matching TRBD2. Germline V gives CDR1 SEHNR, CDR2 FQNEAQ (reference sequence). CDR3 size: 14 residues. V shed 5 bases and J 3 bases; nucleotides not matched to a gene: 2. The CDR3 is CASSPGLDTGELFF. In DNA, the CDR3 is TGTGCCAGCAGCCCGGGACTAGACACCGGGGAGCTGTTTTTT.

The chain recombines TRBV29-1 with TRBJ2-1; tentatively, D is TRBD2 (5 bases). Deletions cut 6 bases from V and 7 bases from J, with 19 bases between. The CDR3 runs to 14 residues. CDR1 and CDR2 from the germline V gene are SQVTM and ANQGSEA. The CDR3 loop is CSVPSLIPGNEQFF. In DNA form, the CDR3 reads TGCAGCGTCCCAAGCCTCATTCCGGGGAATGAGCAGTTCTTC.

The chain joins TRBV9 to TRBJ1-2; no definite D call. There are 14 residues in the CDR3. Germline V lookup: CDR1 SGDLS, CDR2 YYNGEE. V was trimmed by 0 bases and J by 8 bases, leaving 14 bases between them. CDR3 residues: CASSVANRPGGYTF. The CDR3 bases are TGTGCCAGCAGCGTAGCTAATCGGCCGGGGGGCTACACCTTC.

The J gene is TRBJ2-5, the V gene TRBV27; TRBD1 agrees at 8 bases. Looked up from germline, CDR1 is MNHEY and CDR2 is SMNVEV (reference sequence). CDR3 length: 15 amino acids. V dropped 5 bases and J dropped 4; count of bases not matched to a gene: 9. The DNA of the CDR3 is TGTGCCAGCAGTCGAACCCGACAGGGGACAGAGACCCAGTACTTC. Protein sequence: CASSRTRQGTETQYF.

This CDR3 is CASSSPSYTSEVGKLFF. The CDR3 DNA reads as TGTGCCAGTAGTAGCCCCTCTTACACTTCAGAGGTCGGAAAACTGTTTTTT. The chain recombines TRBV19 with TRBJ1-4; D call uncertain. The CDR3 has 17 amino acids. Trimming took 4 bases from V and 10 from J, leaving 25 bases between them. Germline V gene lookup returns CDR1 LNHDA and CDR2 SQIVND (reference sequence).

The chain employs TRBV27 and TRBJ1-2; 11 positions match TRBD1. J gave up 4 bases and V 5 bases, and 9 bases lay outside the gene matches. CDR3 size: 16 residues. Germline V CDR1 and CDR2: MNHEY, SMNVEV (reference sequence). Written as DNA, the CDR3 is TGTGCCAGCAGTAGAGGACAGGGGGCGCTTTTCTATGGCTACACCTTC. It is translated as CASSRGQGALFYGYTF.

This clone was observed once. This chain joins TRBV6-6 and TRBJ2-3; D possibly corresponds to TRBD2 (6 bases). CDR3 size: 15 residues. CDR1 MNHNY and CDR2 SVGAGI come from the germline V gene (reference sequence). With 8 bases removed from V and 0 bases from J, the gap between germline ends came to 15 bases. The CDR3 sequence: CASVNERVSTDTQYF. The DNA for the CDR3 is TGTGCCAGCGTCAACGAGCGGGTGAGCACAGATACGCAGTATTTT.

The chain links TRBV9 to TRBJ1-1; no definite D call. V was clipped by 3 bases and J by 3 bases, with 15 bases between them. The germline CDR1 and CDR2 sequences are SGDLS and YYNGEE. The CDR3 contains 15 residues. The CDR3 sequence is CASSAWEGRDTEAFF. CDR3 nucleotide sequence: TGTGCCAGCAGCGCGTGGGAGGGCCGAGACACTGAAGCTTTCTTT.

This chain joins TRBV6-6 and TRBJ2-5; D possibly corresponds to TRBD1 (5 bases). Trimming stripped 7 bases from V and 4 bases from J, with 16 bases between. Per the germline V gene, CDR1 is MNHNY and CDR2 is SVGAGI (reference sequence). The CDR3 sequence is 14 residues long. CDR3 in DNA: TGTGCCAGCATCCAGGGTGTTCGGGTAGAGACCCAGTACTTC. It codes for CASIQGVRVETQYF.

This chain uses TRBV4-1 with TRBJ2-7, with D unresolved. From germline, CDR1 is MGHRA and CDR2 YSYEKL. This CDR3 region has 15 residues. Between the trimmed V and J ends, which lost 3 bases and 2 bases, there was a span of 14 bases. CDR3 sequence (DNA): TGCGCCAGCAGCCATACCCATACATCCACCTACGAGCAGTACTTC. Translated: CASSHTHTSTYEQYF.

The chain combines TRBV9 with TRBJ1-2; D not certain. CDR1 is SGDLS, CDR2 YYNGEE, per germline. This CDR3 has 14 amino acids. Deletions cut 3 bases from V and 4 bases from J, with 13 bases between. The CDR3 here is CASSAAISSYGYTF. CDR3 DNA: TGTGCCAGCAGCGCCGCCATTTCTAGCTATGGCTACACCTTC.

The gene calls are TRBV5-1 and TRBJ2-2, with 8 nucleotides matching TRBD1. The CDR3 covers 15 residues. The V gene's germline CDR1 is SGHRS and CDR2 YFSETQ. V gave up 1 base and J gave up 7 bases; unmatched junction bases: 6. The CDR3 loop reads CASSLTGGNGGELFF. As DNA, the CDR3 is TGCGCCAGCAGCTTGACAGGGGGTAACGGCGGGGAGCTGTTTTTT.

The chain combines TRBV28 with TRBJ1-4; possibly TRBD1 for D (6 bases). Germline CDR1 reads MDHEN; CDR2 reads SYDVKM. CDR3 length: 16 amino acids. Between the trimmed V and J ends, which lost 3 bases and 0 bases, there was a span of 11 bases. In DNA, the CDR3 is TGTGCCAGCAGTTTTACAGGGATAGCAACTAATGAAAAACTGTTTTTT. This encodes CASSFTGIATNEKLFF.

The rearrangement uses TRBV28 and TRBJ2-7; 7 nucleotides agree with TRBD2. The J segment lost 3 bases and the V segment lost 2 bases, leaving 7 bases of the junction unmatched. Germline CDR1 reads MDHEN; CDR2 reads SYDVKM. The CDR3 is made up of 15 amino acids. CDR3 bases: TGTGCCAGCAGTTTAGGGCGGGAGAGACACTACGAGCAGTACTTC. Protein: CASSLGRERHYEQYF.

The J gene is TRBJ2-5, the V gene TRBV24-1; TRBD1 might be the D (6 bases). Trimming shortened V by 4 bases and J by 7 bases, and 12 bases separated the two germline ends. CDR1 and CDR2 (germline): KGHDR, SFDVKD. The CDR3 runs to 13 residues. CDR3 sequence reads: CATSEAGVATQYF. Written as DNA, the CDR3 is TGTGCCACCAGTGAGGCAGGGGTGGCGACCCAGTACTTC.

The CDR3 DNA reads as TGTGCCAGCACCGTCGGGACAGGGCATCGTAACTATGGCTACACCTTC. It codes for CASTVGTGHRNYGYTF. The J gene is TRBJ1-2, the V gene TRBV28; 9 nucleotides match TRBD1. Trimming took 7 bases from V and 1 from J; bases not matched to a gene: 10. The CDR3 is 16 residues long. The V gene's germline CDR1 is MDHEN and CDR2 SYDVKM.

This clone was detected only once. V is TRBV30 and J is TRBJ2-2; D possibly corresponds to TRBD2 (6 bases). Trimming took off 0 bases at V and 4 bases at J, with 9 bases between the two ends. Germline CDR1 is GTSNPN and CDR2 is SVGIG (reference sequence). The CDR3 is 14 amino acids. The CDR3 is CAWSVLASTGELFF. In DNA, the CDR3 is TGTGCCTGGAGTGTACTAGCTTCCACCGGGGAGCTGTTTTTT.

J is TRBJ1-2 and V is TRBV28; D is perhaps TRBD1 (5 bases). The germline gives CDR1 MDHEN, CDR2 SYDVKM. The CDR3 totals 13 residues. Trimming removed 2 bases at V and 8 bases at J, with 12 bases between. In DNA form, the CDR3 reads TGTGCCAGCAGTTTAGGGGCAGTAAAGGGCTACACCTTC. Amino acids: CASSLGAVKGYTF.

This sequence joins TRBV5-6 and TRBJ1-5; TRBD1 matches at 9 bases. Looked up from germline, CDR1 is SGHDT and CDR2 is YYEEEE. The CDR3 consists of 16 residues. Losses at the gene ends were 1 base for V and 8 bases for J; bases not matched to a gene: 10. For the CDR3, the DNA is TGTGCCAGCAGCTTGATCCGGGACAGGGAGGAAAAGCCCCAGCATTTT. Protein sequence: CASSLIRDREEKPQHF.

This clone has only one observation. This CDR3 is CASSPPGRDYSNQPQHF. The DNA for the CDR3 is TGTGCCAGCTCACCACCGGGCAGGGATTATAGCAATCAGCCCCAGCATTTT. The chain combines TRBV18 with TRBJ1-5; TRBD1 is a possible D gene (5 bases). V was clipped by 0 bases and J by 0 bases, with 12 bases between them. From germline, CDR1 is KGHSH and CDR2 LQKENI. This CDR3 is 17 amino acids long.

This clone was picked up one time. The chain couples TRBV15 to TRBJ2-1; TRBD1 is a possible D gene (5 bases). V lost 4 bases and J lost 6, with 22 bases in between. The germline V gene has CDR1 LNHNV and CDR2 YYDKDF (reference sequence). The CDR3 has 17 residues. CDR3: CATSTGLRITGSNEQFF. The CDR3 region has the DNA TGTGCCACCAGCACAGGATTAAGGATTACAGGAAGCAATGAGCAGTTCTTC.

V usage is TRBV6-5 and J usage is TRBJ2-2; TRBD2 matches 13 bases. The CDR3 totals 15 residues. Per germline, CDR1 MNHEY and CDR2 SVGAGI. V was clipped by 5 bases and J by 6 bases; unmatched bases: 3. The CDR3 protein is CASSRLAGGSGELFF. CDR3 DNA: TGTGCCAGCAGTCGACTAGCGGGGGGTTCCGGGGAGCTGTTTTTT.

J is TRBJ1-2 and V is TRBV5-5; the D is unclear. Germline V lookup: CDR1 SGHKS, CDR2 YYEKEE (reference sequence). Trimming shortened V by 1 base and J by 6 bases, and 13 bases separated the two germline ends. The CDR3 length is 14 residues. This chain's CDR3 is CASSLTVIRDGYTF. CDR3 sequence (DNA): TGTGCCAGCAGCTTGACGGTCATTCGAGATGGCTACACCTTC.

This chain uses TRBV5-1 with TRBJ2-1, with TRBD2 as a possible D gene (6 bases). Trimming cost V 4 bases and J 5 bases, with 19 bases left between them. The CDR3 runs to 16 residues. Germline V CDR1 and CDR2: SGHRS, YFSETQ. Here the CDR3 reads CASSIRWRAENNEQFF. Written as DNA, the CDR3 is TGCGCCAGCAGCATCCGGTGGAGGGCAGAGAACAATGAGCAGTTCTTC.

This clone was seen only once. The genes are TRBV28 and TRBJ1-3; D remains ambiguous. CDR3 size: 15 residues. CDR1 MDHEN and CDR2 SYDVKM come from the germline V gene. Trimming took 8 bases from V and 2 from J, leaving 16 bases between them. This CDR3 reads CASRSQRTTGNTIYF. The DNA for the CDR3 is TGTGCCAGCCGGAGCCAGCGAACCACTGGAAACACCATATATTTT.